This T cell receptor beta chain was sequenced in a study of blood T cell repertoires in COVID-19. Study as a whole: Sites across the United States, Italy and Spain contributed samples from acute and convalescent COVID-19. The cDNA or gDNA used as material had been derived from T cells, B-cell-depleted T cells, or PBMCs.

Here immunoSEQ multiplex PCR was the method, and the copy in TCRdb shows in-frame clones only, minus some. The sample lists 280,000 or so clones, around 88% occurring once. The V gene's germline CDR1 is SGDLS and CDR2 YYNGEE. This CDR3 region has 16 residues. J gave up 15 bases and V 7 bases, and 25 bases lay outside the gene matches. The TCR originated in a woman in her forties who had recovered from COVID-19. Sample: PBMCs or T cells enriched from blood (not recorded which). The chain has TRBV9 and TRBJ2-1; the match to TRBD2 covers 7 bases. The CDR3 region is CASGPGDELRGSVGFF. CDR3 nucleotides: TGTGCCAGCGGCCCCGGTGATGAGTTACGCGGGAGTGTGGGGTTCTTC. The full variable domain, in which reference TRBV9 and TRBJ2-1 provide the parts outside the CDR3, is DSGVTQTPKHLITATGQRVTLRCSPRSGDLSVYWYQQSLDQGLQFLIQYYNGEERAKGNILERFSAQQFPDLHSELNLSSLELGDSALYFCASGPGDELRGSVGFFGPGTRLTVL.